Listed here is a single T cell receptor beta chain. The count of this clonotype is one. This clone's antigen is unknown. This clone may be a read error of a much larger clone one base away. For sequencing, an Illumina HiSeq 1500 was employed. TCRdb ran its own pipeline on the public reads, namely fastp trimming at Q25 and MiXCR clone calling, and kept in-frame beta chains. Identical CDR3 protein sequences are pooled into one entry, listed with their most common genes and DNA. For this sample there are a few hundred thousand distinct CDR3 sequences; about 35% appear just once. The ten largest clones capture approximately 15% of the sample. This entry is derived from a study of T cell repertoires in cytomegalovirus infection (dated by TCRdb to between 2017 and 2020). Concerning the study at large: The peptide stimulations were aimed at well-studied HLA-B-restricted epitopes as well as recently identified HLA-C-restricted CMV epitopes, whose presentation resists viral immunomodulation. Donor HLA type was relevant to the analysis, because carriage of CMV infection together with the matching HLA type was indicated by public TCR beta signatures. Overall study outcomes, separate from this receptor: In both this cohort and an independent roughly 350-donor cohort, the cumulative frequency of public TCR beta family members distinguished carriers of CMV infection plus the relevant HLA type. The ex vivo response was dominated by HLA-C-restricted CMV-specific TCR beta clonotypes, which also provided the single most frequent clonotype in two of eight donors.

A distance of 6 bases separates the germline ends of V and J, which lose 6 bases and 0 bases respectively. The CDR3 contains 14 residues, cysteine and phenylalanine counted. Only CDR3 DNA remains: 42 bases, in frame from the first base. Looking up the germline V gene (reference sequence) yields CDR1 MNHNY and CDR2 SVGAGI. The label giving this sample's treatment or condition can be read as: in vitro stimulation with specific CMV peptide epitopes to enrich CMV-specific T cells. The chain uses TRBV6-6 and TRBJ2-6; the D gene assignment is ambiguous. The specimen was cultured PBMCs, collected from culture after CMV antigen stimulation. This receptor was obtained from a human donor in good health (CMV status not recorded). Some clones in this sample may be carry-over from other donors' samples. In nucleotides, the sequence is TGTGCCAGCAGCCCCCCCTCTGGGGCCAACGTCCTGACTTTC. Its amino acids are CASSPPSGANVLTF.